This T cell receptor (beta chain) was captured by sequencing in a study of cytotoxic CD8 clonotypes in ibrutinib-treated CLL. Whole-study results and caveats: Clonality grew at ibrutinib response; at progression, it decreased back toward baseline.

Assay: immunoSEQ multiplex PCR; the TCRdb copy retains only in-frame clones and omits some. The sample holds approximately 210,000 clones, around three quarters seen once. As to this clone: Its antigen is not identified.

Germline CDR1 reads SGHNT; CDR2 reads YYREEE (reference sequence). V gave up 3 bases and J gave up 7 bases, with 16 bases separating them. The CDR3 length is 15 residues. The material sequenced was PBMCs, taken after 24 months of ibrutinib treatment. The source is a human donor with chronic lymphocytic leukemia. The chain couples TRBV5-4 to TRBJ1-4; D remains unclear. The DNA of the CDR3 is TGTGCCAGCAGCTCCGGGAGTCCCTTCGGTGAAAAACTGTTTTTT. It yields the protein CASSSGSPFGEKLFF. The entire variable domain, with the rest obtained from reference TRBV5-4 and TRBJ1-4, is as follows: ETGVTQSPTHLIKTRGQQVTLRCSSQSGHNTVSWYQQALGQGPQFIFQYYREEENGRGNFPPRFSGLQFPNYSSELNVNALELDDSALYLCASSSGSPFGEKLFFGSGTQLSVL.